This section outlines one TCR beta chain sequence together with its context. TCRdb keeps only in-frame clones here, not all; method: immunoSEQ multiplex PCR. The repertoire holds 90,000 to 100,000 clones, with around 82% as singletons. This record belongs to a study of control samples from healthy donors and cancer patients. Germline lookup yields CDR1 LNHDA and CDR2 SQIVND (reference sequence). The length of the CDR3 is 13 residues. V shed 4 bases and J shed 8 bases, with 12 bases lying between them. The sequencing sample was made of blood. This receptor was identified in a man aged 55 to 69 in good health. The chain is built from TRBV19 and TRBJ1-5; D ambiguous. In DNA, the CDR3 is TGTGCCAGTAGTACGCGGGAGCGGAAGCCCCAGCATTTT. This gives the protein CASSTRERKPQHF.